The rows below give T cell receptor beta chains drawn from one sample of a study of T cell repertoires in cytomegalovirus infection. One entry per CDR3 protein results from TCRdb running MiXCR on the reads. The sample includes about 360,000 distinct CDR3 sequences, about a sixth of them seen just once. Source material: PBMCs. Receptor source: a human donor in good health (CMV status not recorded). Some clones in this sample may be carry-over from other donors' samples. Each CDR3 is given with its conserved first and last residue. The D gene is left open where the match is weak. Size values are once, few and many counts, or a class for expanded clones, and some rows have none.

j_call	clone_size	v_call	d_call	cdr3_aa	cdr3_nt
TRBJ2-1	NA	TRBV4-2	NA	CASSQLGRNDNERFF	TGTGCCAGCAGCCAGTTGGGACGAAACGACAATGAGCGGTTCTTC
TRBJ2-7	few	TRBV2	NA	CASATLSYEQYF	TGTGCCAGCGCGACGTTATCCTACGAGCAGTACTTC
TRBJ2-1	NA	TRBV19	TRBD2	CASSIVTSGFNEQFF	TGTGCCAGTAGTATCGTGACTAGCGGATTCAATGAGCAGTTCTTC
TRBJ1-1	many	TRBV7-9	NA	CASSLEGGTEAFF	TGTGCCAGCAGCTTAGAAGGGGGCACTGAAGCTTTCTTT
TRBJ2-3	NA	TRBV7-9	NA	CASSLVAPASTDTQYF	TGTGCCAGCAGCTTAGTCGCTCCGGCTAGCACAGATACGCAGTATTTT
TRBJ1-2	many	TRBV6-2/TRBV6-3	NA	CASSRTKEANYGYTF	TGTGCCAGCAGTAGAACTAAAGAAGCTAACTATGGCTACACCTTC
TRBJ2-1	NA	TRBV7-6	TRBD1	CASSYRGRSSYNEQFF	TGTGCCAGCAGCTACAGGGGCCGGAGCTCCTACAATGAGCAGTTCTTC
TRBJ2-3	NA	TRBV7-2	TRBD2	CASSLTPGLADTDTQYF	TGTGCCAGCAGCCTCACCCCGGGACTAGCGGATACGGATACGCAGTATTTT
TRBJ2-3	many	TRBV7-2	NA	CASSLPTDTDTQYF	TGTGCCAGCAGCTTACCTACTGACACAGATACGCAGTATTTT
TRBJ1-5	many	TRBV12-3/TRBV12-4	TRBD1	CASSTQGANQPQHF	TGTGCCAGCAGTACCCAGGGGGCTAATCAGCCCCAGCATTTT
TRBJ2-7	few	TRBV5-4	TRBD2	CASSSKRDDSYEQYF	TGTGCCAGCAGCTCAAAGCGGGACGACTCCTACGAGCAGTACTTC
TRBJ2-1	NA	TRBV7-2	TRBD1	CASSLTPGQGLKVEFF	TGTGCCAGCAGCTTAACCCCGGGACAGGGTTTAAAGGTGGAGTTCTTC
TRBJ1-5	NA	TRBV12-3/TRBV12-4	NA	CASSSSNNQPQHF	TGTGCCAGCTCGAGCAGTAACAATCAGCCCCAGCATTTT
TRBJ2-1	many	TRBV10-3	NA	CAISEVPHEQFF	TGTGCCATCAGTGAGGTGCCCCATGAGCAGTTCTTC
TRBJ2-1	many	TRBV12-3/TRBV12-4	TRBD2	CASSQNAGGGFNNEQFF	TGTGCCAGCAGCCAGAACGCGGGGGGGGGCTTCAACAATGAGCAGTTCTTC
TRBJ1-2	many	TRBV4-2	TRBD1	CASSQPQGADNYGYTF	TGTGCCAGCAGCCAGCCACAGGGGGCGGACAACTATGGCTACACCTTC
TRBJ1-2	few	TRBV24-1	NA	CATSDFRGDGYTF	TGTGCCACCAGTGATTTCCGAGGGGACGGCTACACCTTC
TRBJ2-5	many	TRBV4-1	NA	CASSQDRGEGHSLQETQYF	TGCGCCAGCAGCCAAGATAGGGGGGAGGGCCACTCACTCCAAGAGACCCAGTACTTC
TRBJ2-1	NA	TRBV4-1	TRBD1	CASSLQLPGQGIRSYNEQFF	TGCGCCAGCAGCCTACAACTACCCGGACAGGGAATTCGCTCCTACAATGAGCAGTTCTTC
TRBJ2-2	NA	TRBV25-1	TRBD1	CASSGTGNGDGELFF	TGTGCCAGCAGTGGGACAGGTAACGGCGACGGGGAGCTGTTTTTT
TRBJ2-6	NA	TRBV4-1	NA	CASSPRALSGANVLTF	TGCGCCAGCAGCCCCCGGGCCCTCTCAGGGGCCAACGTCCTGACTTTC
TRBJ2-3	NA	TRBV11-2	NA	CASSLGPWADTQYF	TGTGCCAGCAGCTTAGGTCCTTGGGCAGATACGCAGTATTTT
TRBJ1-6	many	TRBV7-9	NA	CASSLAGPNSPLHF	TGTGCCAGCAGCTTAGCAGGGCCGAATTCACCCCTCCACTTT
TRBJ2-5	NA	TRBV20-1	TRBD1	CSARDYRGQETQYF	TGCAGTGCTAGGGACTACAGGGGGCAAGAGACCCAGTACTTC
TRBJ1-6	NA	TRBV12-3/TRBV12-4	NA	CASSFSGPGSPLHF	TGTGCCAGCAGTTTTTCGGGGCCCGGTTCACCCCTCCACTTT
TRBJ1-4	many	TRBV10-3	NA	CAIRPASNEKLFF	TGTGCCATCCGCCCTGCGTCTAATGAAAAACTGTTTTTT
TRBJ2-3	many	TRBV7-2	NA	CASSLVGRPSTDTQYF	TGTGCCAGCAGCTTAGTAGGACGGCCTAGCACAGATACGCAGTATTTT
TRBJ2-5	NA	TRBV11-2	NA	CASSPAVGETQYF	TGTGCCAGCAGCCCGGCTGTTGGGGAGACCCAGTACTTC
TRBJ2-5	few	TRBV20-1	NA	CSATPNGRTWETQYF	TGCAGTGCTACTCCTAACGGGAGAACGTGGGAGACCCAGTACTTC
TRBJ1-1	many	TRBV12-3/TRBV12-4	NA	CASSSGYTEAFF	TGTGCCAGCAGTTCGGGGTACACTGAAGCTTTCTTT
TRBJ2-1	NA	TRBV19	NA	CASSIVEQGNNEQFF	TGTGCCAGTAGTATAGTGGAGCAGGGGAACAATGAGCAGTTCTTC
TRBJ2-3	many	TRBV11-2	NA	CASSKVELTDTQYF	TGTGCCAGCAGCAAGGTGGAGCTGACAGATACGCAGTATTTT
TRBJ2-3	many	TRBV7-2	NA	CASSLVRGTTDTQYF	TGTGCCAGCAGCTTAGTTCGGGGGACCACAGATACGCAGTATTTT
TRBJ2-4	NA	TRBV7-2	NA	CASSFLVGIQYF	TGTGCCAGCAGCTTCTTGGTGGGCATTCAGTACTTC
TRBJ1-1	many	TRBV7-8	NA	CASSLSEDSEAFF	TGTGCCAGCAGCTTATCGGAGGACTCTGAAGCTTTCTTT
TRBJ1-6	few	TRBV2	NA	CASRRGNSPLHF	TGTGCCAGCAGGCGGGGGAATTCACCCCTCCACTTT
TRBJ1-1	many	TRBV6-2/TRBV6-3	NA	CASSRPSRSPNTEAFF	TGTGCCAGCAGTAGGCCAAGTCGAAGCCCGAACACTGAAGCTTTCTTT
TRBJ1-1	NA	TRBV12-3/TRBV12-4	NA	CATNKGRNTEAFF	TGTGCCACCAATAAGGGGCGAAACACTGAAGCTTTCTTT
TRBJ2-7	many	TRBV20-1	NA	CSASGGSSYEQYF	TGCAGTGCTAGCGGGGGAAGCTCCTACGAGCAGTACTTC
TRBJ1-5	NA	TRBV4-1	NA	CASSQEGASNQPQHF	TGCGCCAGCAGCCAAGAAGGGGCGAGCAATCAGCCCCAGCATTTT
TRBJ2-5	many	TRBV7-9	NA	CASSARGTLQETQYF	TGTGCCAGCAGCGCCAGAGGGACACTACAAGAGACCCAGTACTTC
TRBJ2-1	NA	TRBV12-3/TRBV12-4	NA	CASSLETDQFF	TGTGCCAGCAGTTTAGAGACCGATCAGTTCTTC